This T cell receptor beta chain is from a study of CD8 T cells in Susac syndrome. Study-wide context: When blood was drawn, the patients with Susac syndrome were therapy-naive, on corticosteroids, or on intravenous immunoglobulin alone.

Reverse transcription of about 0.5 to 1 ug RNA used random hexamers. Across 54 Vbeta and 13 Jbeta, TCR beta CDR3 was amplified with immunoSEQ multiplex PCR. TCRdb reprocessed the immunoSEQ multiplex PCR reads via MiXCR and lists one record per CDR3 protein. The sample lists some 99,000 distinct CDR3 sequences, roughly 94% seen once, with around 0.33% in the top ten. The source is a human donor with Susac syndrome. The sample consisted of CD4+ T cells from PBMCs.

The CDR3 DNA follows: TGTGCCAGCAGGACCAGGGGGCAAGAGACCCAGTACTTC. Its translation is CASRTRGQETQYF. The chain links TRBV3-1 to TRBJ2-5; TRBD1 matches at 7 bases. This CDR3 is built from 13 residues. V shed 6 bases, J shed 2 bases, and the junction held 3 bases outside the gene matches. Germline V lookup: CDR1 LGHDT, CDR2 YNNKEL (reference sequence).